The T cell receptor (beta chain) described here comes from a study of shared clonotypes between healthy human individuals (TCRdb year 2020). Regarding the research as a whole: The cohort included three men and a couple of women between 18 and 49 years of age. For each donor, CD4 naive and CD4 memory were each run on three plates, CD8 naive on two plates, and CD8 memory on one plate. The study deeply sequenced blood TCR repertoires of five healthy adults to estimate repertoire size and the extent of clonotype sharing between individuals. To increase sequencing depth and limit assay-specific biases, TCR repertoire library preparation and sequencing were carried out by different laboratories using diverse techniques. Each donor's leukapheresis produced roughly between about 0.8 and 10 billion PBMCs. General findings and caveats noted by the study authors: The small number of donors limited the genetic and exposure-history diversity represented. Sampling was limited to blood, and TCR repertoires in tissue likely differ from TCR repertoires in blood. Pairwise subsampling led to the expectation that sequencing depth would affect the degree of clonotype sharing among donors. Across several donors, roughly 5.1% of naive CD4, around 3.5% of naive CD8, around 2.5% of memory CD4, and approximately 0.4% of memory CD8 clonotypes were shared. Compared with non-shared clonotypes, clonotypes shared by all four sorted-subset donors had higher generation probabilities. Incomplete sequencing was indicated by rarefaction of sorted-subset datasets, despite the large sequencing depth. Larger estimated clonotype richness was generally found for naive subsets than for memory subsets.

V was cut back by 3 bases and J by 1 base, leaving a gap of 5 bases between them. The germline V gene yields SQVTM for CDR1 and ANQGSEA for CDR2. The cysteine opens and the phenylalanine closes a CDR3 of 12 amino acids. Only the CDR3 region is kept as DNA, spanning 36 bases read in frame from base 1. TCR CDR3 regions were amplified from genomic DNA by multiplex PCR using the deep immunoSEQ assay. Genomic DNA extracted from each cell subset was distributed evenly over all wells of several immunoSEQ 96-well plates, and each plate served as one replicate. For sorted subsets, each replicate PCR was loaded with about 0.2 ug genomic DNA, equivalent to 30,000 to 35,000 T cell genomes. The purified libraries were quantified using a Qubit 3.0 fluorometer, sized with a Bioanalyzer 2100, and then quantified again using the KAPA Library Quantification kit. A separate single-read 150-cycle Illumina NextSeq 550 flow cell was used to sequence each immunoSEQ 96-well plate. For the original study's pipeline: Because the immunoSEQ output held only junctional sequences and lacked quality scores, the filtering could not match the filtering applied to full-length reads. Sequences were annotated with PyIR, a Python wrapper for IgBLAST v1.9, using IMGT germline references to assign V/J genes and CDR3. Reads were removed for weak V/J assignments (E-value above 1e-6), missing CDR3, stop codons, out-of-frame junctions, or ambiguous translated residues. V3J clonotypes were defined as sequences sharing the same inferred V gene, J gene, and CDR3 amino acid sequence. Percentage overlap between repertoires was computed as shared unique clonotypes divided by the size of the smaller repertoire. Richness of each repertoire was evaluated using RTK rarefaction, the Chao1 estimator, and Recon v2.1 estimates of unobserved clonotypes. OLGA was used to compute generation probabilities for all TCRbeta clonotypes that the gDNA method yielded from a handful of donors. Sourced from immuneACCESS, this table was stored by TCRdb with only in-frame sequences that have V and J called. A share of the clones is absent; for the studies checked, an unresolved V gene accounts for under half, and the remainder has no known explanation. D and trimming come from the DNA, and the V and J calls and clone size come from that table. The sample table holds some 1.5 million clones, of which around 95% were seen once. The ten largest account for more than 0.9% of the sample.

Donors were healthy HIV-negative adults with no recently reported acute infections or vaccinations. Every donor was a Caucasian adult living in Nashville, Tennessee, USA. CD4+ T cells were enriched by magnetic negative selection; naive cells were then positively selected on CD45RA, and the negative fraction formed the memory subset. Blood was obtained by leukapheresis, after which PBMCs were separated by Ficoll-Histopaque density gradient centrifugation and cryopreserved in liquid nitrogen vapor phase. Analytical flow cytometry was used to check the purity and quantity of each magnetically sorted T cell population. Each sorted fraction had its genomic DNA isolated and then quantified by UV absorbance on a Nanodrop 2000c. On this clone: The clone's antigen remains unknown. Nothing much larger sits one base from this clone, and base qualities are not available.

The chain uses TRBV29-1 and TRBJ2-3, with an unclear D gene assignment. This sequence originates from a man aged 25-45 years in good health. Specimen: naive CD4+ T cells sorted from blood. What this sample's cell subset or site label stands for: CD45RA+ positively selected. The bases read TGCAGCGTTGATTTTGGCACAGATACGCAGTATTTT. Its translation is CSVDFGTDTQYF.